This T cell receptor beta chain was documented in a study of T cell responses to AZD1222 COVID-19 vaccine. At the level of the study: Recipients boosted at about 4 weeks or about 12 weeks are pooled. Overall study findings and caveats: Repertoire samples came only from after the peak T cell response. Clonal diversity may have been underestimated in mostly white British donors. Along spike, vaccine-associated CD4 TCRs were found throughout, with dominance at 160-218 and 743-854.

This table comes from immunoSEQ multiplex PCR, and its TCRdb copy is limited to in-frame clones, with some not included. This repertoire shows 95,000 to 100,000 clones, just over 85% found once; its top ten account for over 1.2%. Germline V CDR1 and CDR2: MNHEY, SVGEGT. The CDR3 is made up of 16 amino acids. V shed 5 bases and J 4 bases; nucleotides not matched to a gene: 12. Details on this clone: Its antigen is not identified.

This clonotype was sampled from an adult in good health. The V gene is TRBV6-2 or TRBV6-3, the J gene TRBJ2-7, with TRBD2 matching 9 bases. The material was peripheral blood, obtained on day 0 of AZD1222 vaccination. CDR3 DNA: TGTGCCAGCAGTACCTCCGCCGCGGGGGGGGGATACGAGCAGTACTTC. Translating it yields CASSTSAAGGGYEQYF.